This T cell receptor (beta chain) was captured by sequencing in a study of cytomegalovirus exposure and HLA in healthy donors. In the study overall: Both the roughly 120 validation repertoires and the 666 first-cohort repertoires used the same platform, as reported by a later analysis.

The CDR3 length is 13 residues. V lost 0 bases to trimming and J lost 11 bases, with 13 bases between them. Germline assignment: CDR1 SGHDT and CDR2 YYEEEE. Generated by immunoSEQ multiplex PCR, the TCRdb table keeps only in-frame clones and is missing some. The sample lists a few hundred thousand clones; roughly 88% were seen once. Study results and caveats: Researchers counted over 150 TCR beta chains as cytomegalovirus-associated.

Turning to this clone: The antigen is undetermined.

Sequenced input: PBMCs. The clonotype was recovered from a woman younger than 30 in good health and CMV-seronegative. The chain uses TRBV5-6 and TRBJ2-3; no firm D call. In DNA, the CDR3 is TGTGCCAGCAGCTTGGTTTCAGATCCAAAGCAGTATTTT. Translating gives CASSLVSDPKQYF.